This T cell receptor (beta chain) was captured in a study of CD4 T cells in relation to SARS-CoV-2 and coronaviruses. About this clone: The antigen is unknown.

Study-wide results and limits: Culture-expanded clones reflect memory recall rather than primary priming during culture.

Measured with immunoSEQ multiplex PCR; TCRdb has only the in-frame clones, and not every one. The table records approximately 59,000 clones, approximately 87% of them present only once. V lost 5 bases to trimming and J lost 3 bases, with 5 bases between them. CDR1 and CDR2 (germline): LNHDA, SQIVND (reference sequence). This CDR3 has 13 amino acids. Unexposed donor CD4+ T cells date from about 2011-2018, before the COVID-19 pandemic. CD4 enrichment then naive enrichment separated naive from memory CD4+ cells. The TCR originated in a human donor in good health. The sequenced material came from memory CD4+ T cells from PBMCs. This rearrangement joins TRBV19 to TRBJ1-6; D is undetermined. This chain's CDR3 is CASSLNYNSPLHF. CDR3 coding DNA: TGTGCCAGTAGTTTGAACTATAATTCACCCCTCCACTTT.